The present entry profiles one T cell receptor beta chain with its context. The source of the sample is a study of blood T cell repertoires in COVID-19. In the source study's methods: Reference gene primer amplification gave nucleated cell count estimates. Only in-frame clones appear in the TCRdb table, and some are missing; sequencing was by immunoSEQ multiplex PCR. V and J calls and clone size follow that table, whereas D and trimming were derived from the DNA. The table records about 260,000 clones, about 90% of them present only once. Losses at the gene ends were 1 base for V and 1 base for J; bases not matched to a gene: 8. Germline V gene lookup returns CDR1 SGHNT and CDR2 YYREEE (reference sequence). This CDR3 region has 18 residues.

The receptor was isolated from a woman aged 50 to 60 who had recovered from COVID-19. The chain carries TRBV5-4 and TRBJ2-3, with 11 bases aligning to TRBD2. Material for sequencing was peripheral blood. In nucleotides, the CDR3 is TGTGCCAGCAGCTTGAAACTAGCGGGGGCCCTAGGCACAGATACGCAGTATTTT. Protein product: CASSLKLAGALGTDTQYF.